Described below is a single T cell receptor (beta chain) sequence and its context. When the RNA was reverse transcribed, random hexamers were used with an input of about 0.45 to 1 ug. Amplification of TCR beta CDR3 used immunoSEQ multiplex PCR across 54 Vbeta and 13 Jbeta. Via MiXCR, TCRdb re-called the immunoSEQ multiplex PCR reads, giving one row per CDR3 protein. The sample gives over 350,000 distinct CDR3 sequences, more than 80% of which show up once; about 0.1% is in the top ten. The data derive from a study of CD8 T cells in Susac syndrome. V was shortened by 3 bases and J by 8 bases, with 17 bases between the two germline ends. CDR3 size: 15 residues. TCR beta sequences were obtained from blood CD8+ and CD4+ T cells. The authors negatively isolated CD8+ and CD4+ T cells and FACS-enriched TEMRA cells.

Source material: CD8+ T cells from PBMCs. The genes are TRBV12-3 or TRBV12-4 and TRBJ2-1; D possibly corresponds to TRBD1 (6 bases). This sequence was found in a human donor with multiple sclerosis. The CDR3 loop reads CASSFGQGIWDEQFF. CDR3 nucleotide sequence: TGTGCCAGCAGTTTCGGGCAGGGGATTTGGGATGAGCAGTTCTTC.